One and the same sample provided the 20 T cell receptor beta chains below, sequenced in a study of blood T cell repertoires in COVID-19 (dated by TCRdb to the early 2020s). The receptor library was made with the immunoSEQ multiplex PCR assay. The immuneACCESS repertoire file appears here via TCRdb, limited to in-frame rearrangements. These files lack a portion of the clones; in checked studies, under half of the deficit traces to unresolved V genes, and the cause of the others is not known. The sample includes about 400,000 clones, with more than 80% observed a single time. The ten largest clones represent approximately 1.2% of the sample. Input material: peripheral blood. All receptors derive from a man in his forties or fifties with acute or convalescent COVID-19.

This clone showed up just a few times. The chain combines TRBV29-1 with TRBJ1-2, with 7 positions matching TRBD1. Per the germline V gene, CDR1 is SQVTM and CDR2 is ANQGSEA. This CDR3 is built from 13 residues. Trimming removed 6 bases from V and 2 bases from J; junction bases left unmatched: 6. This CDR3 reads CSVVGGGNYGYTF. The CDR3 nucleotides are TGCAGCGTCGTAGGGGGCGGAAACTATGGCTACACCTTC.

This chain links TRBV5-6 with TRBJ2-7; maybe TRBD2 (6 bases). The germline gives CDR1 SGHDT, CDR2 YYEEEE. The CDR3 is 15 amino acids. V was pared by 0 bases and J by 6 bases, with 16 bases between. The CDR3 nucleotides read TGTGCCAGCAGCTTGGGGTGGGCCATGGGGGGCGAGCAGTACTTC. Encoded protein: CASSLGWAMGGEQYF.

Regarding this clone: Other DNA sequences of this sample code for an identical CDR3. The J gene is TRBJ2-7, the V gene TRBV27; 7 bases fit TRBD2. The germline V gene encodes CDR1 MNHEY and CDR2 SMNVEV (reference sequence). V shed 2 bases and J 3 bases; nucleotides not matched to a gene: 1. The CDR3 has 13 residues. Here the CDR3 DNA reads TGTGCCAGCAGTTTAGGGGGGGGCTACGAGCAGTACTTC. Translated, it gives CASSLGGGYEQYF.

V and J are TRBV5-1 and TRBJ2-1; D perhaps matches TRBD2 (6 bases). The CDR3 has 15 residues. Germline V gives CDR1 SGHRS, CDR2 YFSETQ. V dropped 4 bases and J dropped 1 base, with 12 bases sitting between them. CDR3: CASSRTGESYNEQFF. CDR3 nucleotide sequence: TGCGCCAGCAGCCGGACGGGAGAGTCCTACAATGAGCAGTTCTTC.

In its sample, this clone was seen once. The V gene is TRBV7-9, the J gene TRBJ1-1; D is uncertain. The V and J ends lost 5 bases and 4 bases respectively, with 17 bases between them. CDR1 is SEHNR, CDR2 FQNEAQ, per germline (reference sequence). The CDR3 spans 15 residues. The CDR3, as DNA: TGTGCCAGCAGCCCCCCGGGTCGGGGAGCCACTGAAGCTTTCTTT. Translated, it gives CASSPPGRGATEAFF.

V usage is TRBV28 and J usage is TRBJ1-1; no definite D call. Germline V CDR1 and CDR2: MDHEN, SYDVKM. The CDR3 extends over 13 amino acids. Trimming left V 2 bases short and J 6 bases short, with 10 bases between. Here the CDR3 reads CASSLGLGAEAFF. As DNA, the CDR3 is TGTGCCAGCAGTTTAGGGCTGGGAGCTGAAGCTTTCTTT. Full variable domain (remainder filled in from reference TRBV28 and TRBJ1-1): DVKVTQSSRYLVKRTGEKVFLECVQDMDHENMFWYRQDPGLGLRLIYFSYDVKMKEKGDIPEGYSVSREKKERFSLILESASTNQTSMYLCASSLGLGAEAFFGQGTRLTVV.

The chain couples TRBV27 to TRBJ1-2; D possibly corresponds to TRBD1 (6 bases). This CDR3 is built from 13 residues. V shed 0 bases and J shed 8 bases, with 10 bases lying between them. Germline CDR1 reads MNHEY; CDR2 reads SMNVEV (reference sequence). The CDR3 sequence is CASSLSYRDGYTF. In nucleotides, the CDR3 is TGTGCCAGCAGTTTATCGTACAGGGACGGCTACACCTTC.

This CDR3 reads CASSQERQGDDLNYGYTF. For the CDR3, the DNA is TGCGCCAGCAGCCAAGAACGGCAGGGGGATGATCTCAACTATGGCTACACCTTC. The genes are TRBV4-3 and TRBJ1-2; 7 bases are shared with TRBD1. The CDR3 consists of 18 residues. Germline CDR1 and CDR2: LGHNA and YSLEER. V dropped 0 bases and J dropped 2; count of bases not matched to a gene: 12.

This chain joins TRBV7-3 and TRBJ2-2; weak D call: TRBD2 (6 bases). The germline V and J ends were trimmed by 6 bases and 2 bases, with 13 bases remaining between them. There are 15 residues in the CDR3. CDR1 is SGHTA and CDR2 is FQGTGA in the germline V gene. The CDR3 spells CASRKLARNTGELFF. CDR3 nucleotide sequence: TGTGCCAGCAGGAAACTAGCCAGAAACACCGGGGAGCTGTTTTTT. The full variable domain, with the rest looked up from reference TRBV7-3 and TRBJ2-2, is GAGVSQTPSNKVTEKGKYVELRCDPISGHTALYWYRQSLGQGPEFLIYFQGTGAADDSGLPNDRFFAVRPEGSVSTLKIQRTERGDSAVYLCASRKLARNTGELFFGEGSRLTVL.

The chain couples TRBV19 to TRBJ2-2; no clear D gene. V shed 5 bases and J shed 2 bases, with 9 bases lying between them. The CDR3 has 14 residues. CDR1 and CDR2 from the germline V gene are LNHDA and SQIVND (reference sequence). The CDR3 sequence: CASSYRINTGELFF. CDR3 coding DNA: TGTGCCAGTAGTTACAGAATTAACACCGGGGAGCTGTTTTTT.

V and J are TRBV19 and TRBJ2-2, with 13 bases lining up with TRBD2. The germline gives CDR1 LNHDA, CDR2 SQIVND (reference sequence). There are 16 residues in the CDR3. V was pared by 5 bases and J by 4 bases, with 4 bases of the junction left unmatched. The CDR3 loop is CASSGGLAGFTGELFF. CDR3 DNA sequence: TGTGCCAGTAGTGGGGGACTAGCGGGATTCACCGGGGAGCTGTTTTTT. The entire variable domain, with the rest obtained from reference TRBV19 and TRBJ2-2, is as follows: DGGITQSPKYLFRKEGQNVTLSCEQNLNHDAMYWYRQDPGQGLRLIYYSQIVNDFQKGDIAEGYSVSREKKESFPLTVTSAQKNPTAFYLCASSGGLAGFTGELFFGEGSRLTVL.

V gene TRBV7-3 combines with J gene TRBJ1-5, with no clear D. Germline CDR1 reads SGHTA; CDR2 reads FQGTGA. This CDR3 has 16 residues. V was cut by 4 bases and J by 2 bases, with 15 bases left in between. CDR3 DNA: TGTGCCAGCAGCTCTACTATATCTCAGCGCAATCAGCCCCAGCATTTT. This codes for CASSSTISQRNQPQHF.

The chain recombines TRBV5-1 with TRBJ1-6; no clear D gene. The CDR3 length is 15 residues. Germline V gives CDR1 SGHRS, CDR2 YFSETQ. V was trimmed by 0 bases and J by 5 bases, leaving 9 bases between them. The CDR3: CASSLASRNNSPLHF. DNA for the CDR3: TGCGCCAGCAGCTTGGCGTCGCGGAATAATTCACCCCTCCACTTT.

This clone was recorded once. The chain couples TRBV7-8 to TRBJ2-2; maybe TRBD1 (5 bases). V lost 5 bases and J lost 6, with 10 bases in between. CDR3 size: 13 residues. Germline CDR1 and CDR2: SGHVS and FQNEAQ. The CDR3 DNA follows: TGTGCCAGCAGCCCCAGGGTTGCCGGGGAGCTGTTTTTT. It is translated as CASSPRVAGELFF.

The CDR3 nucleotides read TGTGCCAGCAGCCAAGCGGTCGATGGGGCCGGTCAGCCCCAGCATTTT. It translates to CASSQAVDGAGQPQHF. J is TRBJ1-5 and V is TRBV4-2, with D tentatively TRBD1 (5 bases). CDR3 length: 16 residues. Trimming removed 1 base from V and 6 bases from J, with 16 bases in between. CDR1 is LGHNA and CDR2 is YNFKEQ in the germline V gene.

CDR3 sequence: CASSRGGRSPLHF. CDR3 bases: TGTGCCAGCAGCCGGGGGGGGCGTTCACCCCTCCACTTT. The gene calls are TRBV11-3 and TRBJ1-6; maybe TRBD1 (6 bases). The CDR3 loop spans 13 amino acids. With 5 bases removed from V and 9 bases from J, the gap between germline ends came to 11 bases. Germline V gene data show CDR1 as SGHNT and CDR2 as YENEEA.

In its sample, this clone was seen once. The chain joins TRBV2 to TRBJ2-7; TRBD1 is a possible D gene (5 bases). The germline V gene has CDR1 SNHLY and CDR2 FYNNEI. Trimming took 8 bases from V and 0 from J, leaving 11 bases between them. This CDR3 comprises 13 residues. The chain's CDR3 is CASSHDSSYEQYF. DNA for the CDR3: TGTGCCAGCTCCCACGACAGCTCCTACGAGCAGTACTTC.

The chain joins TRBV19 to TRBJ2-6; 7 bases map to TRBD1. Trimming took 3 bases from V and 1 from J; bases not matched to a gene: 3. Looked up from germline, CDR1 is LNHDA and CDR2 is SQIVND (reference sequence). This CDR3 region has 16 residues. As DNA, the CDR3 is TGTGCCAGTAGTATTCCGACAGGGTCTGGGGCCAACGTCCTGACTTTC. This codes for CASSIPTGSGANVLTF.

The chain employs TRBV7-9 and TRBJ1-1; no clear D gene. The CDR3 is 13 amino acids. The germline V gene has CDR1 SEHNR and CDR2 FQNEAQ (reference sequence). V was cut by 2 bases and J by 1 base, with 5 bases left in between. CDR3 sequence reads: CASSLTPNTEAFF. The CDR3 DNA follows: TGTGCCAGCAGCTTAACACCGAACACTGAAGCTTTCTTT.

This clone appeared once. The gene calls are TRBV11-3 and TRBJ1-2; a possible D gene is TRBD1 (6 bases). The germline V gene has CDR1 SGHNT and CDR2 YENEEA. V lost 5 bases to trimming and J lost 6 bases, with 16 bases between them. This CDR3 is built from 14 residues. CDR3 residues: CASSQHRVTDGYTF. CDR3 coding DNA: TGTGCCAGCAGCCAACACAGGGTAACTGATGGCTACACCTTC.